Included here is one T cell receptor (beta chain) sequence, with context. Antigen specificity is unknown. This sample's time point: week 23, last vaccination. In the vaccine, a single dose held 300 ug of the mutant IDH1 20-mer peptide, along with topical imiquimod. The CDR3 covers 18 residues. V shed 1 base and J 7 bases; nucleotides not matched to a gene: 10. Germline CDR1 reads MGHRA; CDR2 reads YSYEKL. The protocol was immunoSEQ multiplex PCR, while the TCRdb copy is restricted to in-frame clones and leaves out a portion. This sample yields about 44,000 clones, of which approximately 90% are seen a single time; 3% to 4.5% belongs to the top ten. This sample was included in a study of a mutant IDH1 vaccine in newly diagnosed glioma. Study information: Vaccines were begun 4-6 weeks after radiotherapy alone, or with temozolomide cycles. Of treated patients, about 60% were men and roughly 40% women, averaging 40.4 years. Every participant had undergone radiotherapy, temozolomide, or both before, and most underwent both.

The receptor comes from a man over 45 with glioma. The chain recombines TRBV4-1 with TRBJ1-6; 10 bases fit TRBD1. The source material was PBMCs, sampled from a glioma patient whose treatment included an IDH1 peptide vaccine. CDR3: CASSQAGTGVFSNSPLHF. The CDR3 DNA reads as TGCGCCAGCAGCCAAGCAGGGACAGGGGTTTTTTCCAATTCACCCCTCCACTTT.